Each of the 5 T cell receptor beta chains below was sequenced from the same sample in a study of shared clonotypes between healthy human individuals. Generated by immunoSEQ multiplex PCR, the TCRdb table keeps only in-frame clones and is missing some. The sample holds around 530,000 clones, 70% to 80% seen once. What was sequenced was PBMCs. These receptors were obtained from a woman in her forties in good health. Some clones in this sample may be carry-over from other donors' samples.

The V call is TRBV4-1, the J call TRBJ2-7; 12 nucleotides line up with TRBD2. Trimming at V came to 0 bases and at J to 6 bases, leaving 6 bases not matched to a gene. The CDR3 is made up of 16 amino acids. The germline gives CDR1 MGHRA, CDR2 YSYEKL. The CDR3 region has the DNA TGCGCCAGCAGCCAAGATAGGCTAGCGGGGGGGGCCGAGCAGTACTTC. Translated, it gives CASSQDRLAGGAEQYF.

V and J are TRBV5-6 and TRBJ2-1, with 7 bases aligning to TRBD2. CDR1 SGHDT and CDR2 YYEEEE come from the germline V gene. The trim removed 4 bases at V and 6 bases at J, leaving 7 bases unmatched. This CDR3 is built from 14 residues. CDR3 nucleotides: TGTGCCAGCAGCACGTCGACTAGCTCCAATGAGCAGTTCTTC. It encodes CASSTSTSSNEQFF.

For this clone: A read error may explain this, as a much larger clone is one base away. The chain employs TRBV29-1 and TRBJ1-1, with D hard to call. Trimming left V 0 bases short and J 4 bases short, with 15 bases between. CDR3 size: 15 residues. Per germline, CDR1 SQVTM and CDR2 ANQGSEA. The CDR3 sequence: CSVEDRNLMSTEAFF. In nucleotides, the CDR3 is TGCAGCGTTGAAGATCGCAATCTCATGAGCACTGAAGCTTTCTTT. Full variable domain (remainder filled in from reference TRBV29-1 and TRBJ1-1): SAVISQKPSRDICQRGTSLTIQCQVDSQVTMMFWYRQQPGQSLTLIATANQGSEATYESGFVIDKFPISRPNLTFSTLTVSNMSPEDSSIYLCSVEDRNLMSTEAFFGQGTRLTVV.

This clone was seen many times. Other DNA sequences in this sample translate to the same CDR3. The chain is built from TRBV27 and TRBJ1-1; no definite D call. Between the trimmed V and J ends, which lost 8 bases and 7 bases, there was a span of 14 bases. Germline lookup yields CDR1 MNHEY and CDR2 SMNVEV (reference sequence). This CDR3 comprises 12 residues. The CDR3 DNA sequence: TGTGCCAGCCATCCTAACGGATTTGAAGCTTTCTTT. Its protein is CASHPNGFEAFF.

The chain uses TRBV6-1 and TRBJ2-3; TRBD1 agrees at 8 bases. The ends lost 1 base at V and 4 bases at J; junction bases unmatched: 4. The CDR3 is 15 amino acids. In germline, CDR1 is MNHNS, CDR2 SASEGT. CDR3 region: CASSEVSGGADTQYF. As DNA, the CDR3 is TGTGCCAGCAGTGAAGTTTCAGGGGGCGCAGATACGCAGTATTTT.